This T cell receptor (beta chain) was documented in a study of T cell repertoires in cytomegalovirus infection (dated by TCRdb to the late 2010s). Regarding the complete study: Donor HLA type was relevant to the analysis, because carriage of CMV infection together with the matching HLA type was indicated by public TCR beta signatures.

With regard to this clonotype: Its antigen is still unknown. No base quality information exists; no much larger clone differs at one position.

The V end loses 6 bases and the J end loses 6 bases, and a stretch of 19 bases separates them. The CDR3, from cysteine to phenylalanine, totals 15 residues. The DNA shown is the 45-base CDR3, in frame from base 1. Reading the germline V gene gives CDR1 SGHTA and CDR2 FQGTGA. Data came from an Illumina HiSeq 1500. TCRdb reran the public reads through fastp at Q25 and MiXCR, keeping productive beta chains. Rows with a matching CDR3 protein are joined into one entry that keeps the most common DNA and genes. A total of about 530,000 distinct CDR3 sequences appear in this sample, around 27% of them only once. Together, the top ten hold approximately 13% of the sample. Overall study results and their limits: The ex vivo response was dominated by HLA-C-restricted CMV-specific TCR beta clonotypes, which also provided the single most frequent clonotype in two of eight donors. Carriers of CMV infection plus the relevant HLA type were discriminated by the cumulative frequency of public TCR beta family members in the study cohort and in an independent 352-donor cohort.

The chain was built from TRBV7-3 and TRBJ2-3; D gene: possibly TRBD1, on 5 matching bases. The sequencing input was PBMCs. The receptor was isolated from a human donor in good health (CMV status not recorded). Some clones in this sample may be carry-over from other donors' samples. The CDR3 region has the sequence CASRPPGAFFDTQYF. The DNA sequence is TGTGCCAGCAGGCCTCCTGGGGCCTTTTTCGATACGCAGTATTTT.